One sample yielded the 29 T cell receptor beta chains listed below, sequenced in a study of blood T cell repertoires in COVID-19. The repertoire was sequenced with immunoSEQ multiplex PCR; TCRdb's copy has only in-frame clones and lacks some. This table holds 110,000 to 150,000 clones, roughly 77% found once. Sequencing input: peripheral blood. These receptors were collected from a woman aged 70-85 years with COVID-19, enrolled during active disease.

This clone turned up a few times. This chain links TRBV28 with TRBJ2-7; D is possibly TRBD2 (5 bases). The CDR3 is 12 amino acids. V was cut by 2 bases and J by 13 bases, with 15 bases left in between. CDR1 and CDR2 from the germline V gene are MDHEN and SYDVKM. The DNA for the CDR3 is TGTGCCAGCAGTTTAGGGGTGGAGAGGGAATACTTC. It encodes CASSLGVEREYF.

The rearrangement links TRBV7-2 to TRBJ2-1; D is possibly TRBD2 (5 bases). This CDR3 region has 12 residues. Germline V lookup: CDR1 SGHTA, CDR2 FQGNSA. Trimming stripped 6 bases from V and 6 bases from J, with 9 bases between. The CDR3 region is CASRISGNEQFF. Here the CDR3 DNA reads TGTGCCAGCAGAATCAGCGGCAATGAGCAGTTCTTC.

This chain joins TRBV7-2 and TRBJ1-3; 7 bases fit TRBD1. The V gene's germline CDR1 is SGHTA and CDR2 FQGNSA. The CDR3 consists of 16 residues. With V trimmed by 6 bases and J by 0 bases, 8 bases remained unmatched. The CDR3 reads CASRRSGTASGNTIYF. CDR3 in DNA: TGTGCCAGCAGGCGTTCCGGGACAGCCTCTGGAAACACCATATATTTT.

This chain uses TRBV6-5 with TRBJ2-2, with 8 bases fitting TRBD1. The CDR3 runs to 14 residues. Germline trimming cut 8 bases from V and 5 bases from J; bases unmatched to any gene: 7. Germline loops: CDR1 MNHEY, CDR2 SVGAGI. CDR3 sequence reads: CASEGRGHTGELFF. CDR3 nucleotides: TGTGCCAGCGAGGGCAGGGGGCATACCGGGGAGCTGTTTTTT.

This chain uses TRBV6-6 with TRBJ2-1; D gene ambiguous. This CDR3 spans 15 amino acids. Trimming removed 5 bases from V and 5 bases from J, with 16 bases in between. Germline CDR1 is MNHNY and CDR2 is SVGAGI (reference sequence). CDR3 in amino acids: CASSPLPRPHNEQFF. In DNA, the CDR3 is TGTGCCAGCAGTCCCCTCCCCCGTCCCCACAATGAGCAGTTCTTC.

The chain joins TRBV27 to TRBJ2-7, with 7 bases lining up with TRBD2. The trim removed 0 bases at V and 0 bases at J, leaving 5 bases unmatched. The CDR3 has 16 amino acids. Germline CDR1 is MNHEY and CDR2 is SMNVEV (reference sequence). CDR3 amino acids: CASSLSGGDRSYEQYF. In DNA form, the CDR3 reads TGTGCCAGCAGTTTATCGGGGGGGGATCGCTCCTACGAGCAGTACTTC.

This chain links TRBV19 with TRBJ1-3; TRBD1 matches 7 bases. The V and J ends lost 3 bases and 4 bases, in that order; junction bases with no gene match: 9. The CDR3 extends over 16 amino acids. Germline assignment: CDR1 LNHDA and CDR2 SQIVND (reference sequence). CDR3 region: CASSIRWTGFGNTIYF. The CDR3 DNA reads TGTGCCAGTAGTATCAGATGGACAGGCTTCGGAAACACCATATATTTT.

The chain links TRBV29-1 to TRBJ1-1; TRBD1 matches at 7 bases. From germline, CDR1 is SQVTM and CDR2 ANQGSEA. This CDR3 region has 13 residues. J gave up 2 bases and V 6 bases, and 6 bases lay outside the gene matches. CDR3 nucleotides: TGCAGCGTGGGCCGGGACAGTAACACTGAAGCTTTCTTT. It specifies CSVGRDSNTEAFF.

The chain recombines TRBV4-1 with TRBJ2-3, with 9 positions matching TRBD1. Per the germline V gene, CDR1 is MGHRA and CDR2 is YSYEKL. The CDR3 is 15 residues long. With V trimmed by 3 bases and J by 4 bases, 5 bases remained unmatched. This CDR3 is CASSQRGQGPDTQYF. DNA of the CDR3: TGCGCCAGCAGCCAGAGGGGACAGGGACCAGATACGCAGTATTTT.

V usage is TRBV18 and J usage is TRBJ2-1; 14 bases align to TRBD2. The V and J ends lost 3 bases and 2 bases, in that order; junction bases with no gene match: 0. Germline V gene lookup returns CDR1 KGHSH and CDR2 LQKENI. CDR3 length: 16 residues. As DNA, the CDR3 is TGTGCCAGCTCACCGGGACTAGCGGGGGCCTACAATGAGCAGTTCTTC. Its translation is CASSPGLAGAYNEQFF.

This chain links TRBV18 with TRBJ2-7; 8 nucleotides match TRBD2. V shed 6 bases and J 6 bases; nucleotides not matched to a gene: 13. The CDR3 runs to 15 residues. Germline CDR1 is KGHSH and CDR2 is LQKENI. CDR3 sequence (DNA): TGTGCCAGCTCTCGGGCCGAGAGCCGGGGGGGCGAGCAGTACTTC. This encodes CASSRAESRGGEQYF.

The chain combines TRBV7-3 with TRBJ2-5; TRBD2 matches 12 bases. V lost 4 bases to trimming and J lost 1 base; unmatched junction nucleotides: 1. Looked up from germline, CDR1 is SGHTA and CDR2 is FQGTGA. There are 15 residues in the CDR3. In nucleotides, the CDR3 is TGTGCCAGCAGCTCGGGACTAGCGGGCCAAGAGACCCAGTACTTC. Translated: CASSSGLAGQETQYF.

Only one count was recorded for this clone. J is TRBJ2-7 and V is TRBV6-5; 8 bases fit TRBD1. The CDR3 sequence is 15 residues long. Germline V CDR1 and CDR2: MNHEY, SVGAGI. V shed 7 bases, J shed 4 bases, and the junction held 12 bases outside the gene matches. As DNA, the CDR3 is TGTGCCAGCAAATTAGGAGGGACAGGAACATACGAGCAGTACTTC. As protein: CASKLGGTGTYEQYF.

The count of this clone is one. The chain has TRBV9 and TRBJ1-5; D might be TRBD1 (6 bases). There are 14 residues in the CDR3. The V gene lost 0 bases and the J gene lost 5 bases, with 9 bases spanning the gap. Germline loops: CDR1 SGDLS, CDR2 YYNGEE. The CDR3: CASSVEDRDQPQHF. CDR3 bases: TGTGCCAGCAGCGTAGAGGACAGAGATCAGCCCCAGCATTTT.

The genes are TRBV2 and TRBJ2-5, with 7 bases lining up with TRBD1. The CDR3 length is 18 residues. Germline-derived CDR1 and CDR2 are SNHLY and FYNNEI. J lost 1 base, V lost 2 bases, and 13 bases had no gene match. The CDR3 protein is CASSERAGGIRGQETQYF. CDR3 nucleotides: TGTGCCAGCAGTGAAAGGGCAGGGGGAATACGAGGCCAAGAGACCCAGTACTTC.

V gene TRBV14 combines with J gene TRBJ1-1; D gene unclear. CDR1 is SGHDN and CDR2 is FVKESK in the germline V gene. V was clipped by 2 bases and J by 1 base, with 5 bases between them. The CDR3 runs to 13 residues. The CDR3 bases are TGTGCCAGCAGCCAATCCGGGAACACTGAAGCTTTCTTT. Its translation is CASSQSGNTEAFF.

This clone was counted between two and nine times. The chain carries TRBV7-9 and TRBJ2-7; D is uncertain. With 4 bases removed from V and 3 bases from J, the gap between germline ends came to 7 bases. Germline assignment: CDR1 SEHNR and CDR2 FQNEAQ (reference sequence). The CDR3 has 12 residues. DNA for the CDR3: TGTGCCAGCAGCTCCCTTATCTACGAGCAGTACTTC. The encoded protein is CASSSLIYEQYF. Supplemented by reference TRBV7-9 and TRBJ2-7, the full variable domain reads DTGVSQNPRHKITKRGQNVTFRCDPISEHNRLYWYRQTLGQGPEFLTYFQNEAQLEKSRLLSDRFSAERPKGSFSTLEIQRTEQGDSAMYLCASSSLIYEQYFGPGTRLTVT.

This chain uses TRBV25-1 with TRBJ1-2; D is unclear. With 2 bases removed from V and 8 bases from J, the gap between germline ends came to 15 bases. This CDR3 comprises 14 residues. CDR1 MGHDK and CDR2 SYGVNS come from the germline V gene. In nucleotides, the CDR3 is TGTGCCAGCAGTGAACTCCGTGACATCCAGGGCTACACCTTC. Residues: CASSELRDIQGYTF.

V and J are TRBV7-8 and TRBJ1-3; TRBD1 aligns across 10 bases. The germline CDR1 and CDR2 sequences are SGHVS and FQNEAQ. This CDR3 is 19 amino acids long. The V gene end was trimmed by 3 bases and the J gene end by 3 bases; junction bases not matched to a gene: 14. The CDR3 DNA reads as TGTGCCAGCAGCTTGACGGGACAGGGGATCGGAATGGGTGGAAACACCATATATTTT. Translation gives CASSLTGQGIGMGGNTIYF.

J is TRBJ1-5 and V is TRBV12-3 or TRBV12-4, with D possibly being TRBD1 (5 bases). The CDR3 loop spans 11 amino acids. V dropped 5 bases and J dropped 7 bases, with 6 bases sitting between them. DNA of the CDR3: TGTGCCAGCAGTAAGGGGCAGCCCCAGCATTTT. Protein sequence: CASSKGQPQHF.

The rearrangement uses TRBV29-1 and TRBJ2-2, with 11 bases matching TRBD2. Germline V gene data show CDR1 as SQVTM and CDR2 as ANQGSEA. V lost 4 bases, J lost 5 bases, and 3 bases stayed unmatched. The CDR3 runs 14 residues. In DNA form, the CDR3 reads TGCAGCGTTGGTAGCGGGGGGGGTACCGGGGAGCTGTTTTTT. It translates to CSVGSGGGTGELFF.

The CDR3 region is CASSPGQRAYEQYF. Here the CDR3 DNA reads TGCGCCAGCAGCCCGGGACAGAGAGCCTACGAGCAGTACTTC. V and J are TRBV5-1 and TRBJ2-7, with 7 bases aligning to TRBD1. Trimming took 4 bases from V and 2 from J; bases not matched to a gene: 6. The CDR3 length is 14 residues. Looked up from germline, CDR1 is SGHRS and CDR2 is YFSETQ.

J is TRBJ1-5 and V is TRBV19; 7 nucleotides align to TRBD1. V was pared by 6 bases and J by 6 bases, with 5 bases of the junction left unmatched. The CDR3 has 13 amino acids. Germline lookup yields CDR1 LNHDA and CDR2 SQIVND (reference sequence). The CDR3 DNA sequence: TGTGCCAGTAGACCCGACAGGGCTCAGCCCCAGCATTTT. Its translation: CASRPDRAQPQHF.

The chain recombines TRBV4-1 with TRBJ2-2; TRBD2 is a possible D gene (7 bases). The V gene's germline CDR1 is MGHRA and CDR2 YSYEKL. This CDR3 region has 17 residues. The V and J ends lost 0 bases and 7 bases respectively, with 18 bases between them. Here the CDR3 DNA reads TGCGCCAGCAGCCAAGATTGGGGGGGCATCTCAGTCGGGGAGCTGTTTTTT. Its protein is CASSQDWGGISVGELFF.

This clone was seen only a few times. V gene TRBV5-5 combines with J gene TRBJ1-6, with TRBD1 identical over 7 bases. Trimming removed 5 bases from V and 9 bases from J; junction bases left unmatched: 11. The germline V gene has CDR1 SGHKS and CDR2 YYEKEE (reference sequence). There are 15 residues in the CDR3. Written as DNA, the CDR3 is TGTGCCAGCAGGCGGGACAGATTAGGAGGTTCACCCCTCCACTTT. Residues: CASRRDRLGGSPLHF.

The V and J genes are TRBV5-1 and TRBJ2-2; D perhaps matches TRBD1 (6 bases). Germline V gene data show CDR1 as SGHRS and CDR2 as YFSETQ. The ends were cut back, 4 bases at V and 1 base at J, with 17 bases in the middle. The CDR3 has 17 residues. The CDR3 region is CASSQQPGTLNTGELFF. In nucleotides, the CDR3 is TGCGCCAGCAGCCAACAGCCGGGGACATTGAACACCGGGGAGCTGTTTTTT.

This chain uses TRBV7-6 with TRBJ2-3, with 7 bases lining up with TRBD2. The junction had 10 bases not matched to a gene; V was cut back by 1 base and J by 0 bases. This CDR3 contains 18 residues. Germline loops: CDR1 SGHVS, CDR2 FNYEAQ. CDR3 sequence: CASSLVGVAGTSTDTQYF. The CDR3 DNA is TGTGCCAGCAGCTTAGTAGGGGTAGCGGGCACTAGCACAGATACGCAGTATTTT.

J is TRBJ2-3 and V is TRBV4-1; possibly TRBD1 for D (6 bases). In germline, CDR1 is MGHRA, CDR2 YSYEKL. The CDR3 is made up of 16 amino acids. V lost 3 bases and J lost 0, with 13 bases in between. The DNA of the CDR3 is TGCGCCAGCAGCCATAACAGGGCCTCTAGCACAGATACGCAGTATTTT. It translates to CASSHNRASSTDTQYF.

V gene TRBV7-2 combines with J gene TRBJ2-3; D gene ambiguous. Germline V gene lookup returns CDR1 SGHTA and CDR2 FQGNSA. V dropped 4 bases and J dropped 0 bases, with 17 bases sitting between them. The CDR3 totals 17 residues. The CDR3 loop reads CASSSQRPTTSTDTQYF. The CDR3 nucleotides read TGTGCCAGCAGCTCCCAGAGACCGACAACTAGCACAGATACGCAGTATTTT. The variable domain in full, with the rest retrieved from reference TRBV7-2 and TRBJ2-3, is GAGVSQSPSNKVTEKGKDVELRCDPISGHTALYWYRQSLGQGLEFLIYFQGNSAPDKSGLPSDRFSAERTGGSVSTLTIQRTQQEDSAVYLCASSSQRPTTSTDTQYFGPGTRLTVL.